The next 32 T cell receptor beta chains were all read from a single sample in a study of blood T cells in healthy people across ages. Using a J-beta primer mix together with a sample-barcoded 5' primer, a second PCR was run for about 6 to 11 cycles. TCRdb itself ran the 5' RACE reads through MiXCR, one entry per CDR3 protein. The sample records under 2,000,000 distinct CDR3 sequences, approximately 50% being singletons. Sequenced input: blood. These receptors were collected from a woman aged 40 to 50 in good health.

J is TRBJ2-7 and V is TRBV4-2; 9 nucleotides agree with TRBD1. CDR1 LGHNA and CDR2 YNFKEQ come from the germline V gene. The V and J ends lost 1 base and 8 bases, in that order; junction bases with no gene match: 9. The CDR3 consists of 15 residues. The CDR3 reads CASSQGDGTGQKQYF. The CDR3 DNA follows: TGTGCCAGCAGCCAAGGAGACGGGACAGGGCAAAAGCAGTACTTC.

V gene TRBV19 combines with J gene TRBJ2-1, with D possibly TRBD2 on 5 matching bases. This CDR3 has 13 residues. Trimming removed 6 bases at V and 8 bases at J, with 14 bases between. Germline CDR1 reads LNHDA; CDR2 reads SQIVND (reference sequence). CDR3 sequence reads: CASRAADGDEQFF. Written as DNA, the CDR3 is TGTGCCAGTAGGGCCGCGGACGGGGATGAGCAGTTCTTC.

This rearrangement joins TRBV2 to TRBJ1-2; 9 nucleotides match TRBD1. V gave up 6 bases and J gave up 6 bases; unmatched junction bases: 8. Germline assignment: CDR1 SNHLY and CDR2 FYNNEI. The CDR3 has 14 residues. CDR3 sequence: CASSGTGRLNGYTF. The DNA for the CDR3 is TGTGCCAGCAGCGGGACAGGGAGACTCAATGGCTACACCTTC.

V and J are TRBV4-2 and TRBJ2-1; 8 nucleotides agree with TRBD1. This CDR3 is built from 14 residues. Trimming at V came to 5 bases and at J to 8 bases, leaving 8 bases not matched to a gene. Germline V gives CDR1 LGHNA, CDR2 YNFKEQ. DNA for the CDR3: TGTGCCAGCAGCGCCCGACAGGGGACGGATGAGCAGTTCTTC. It is translated as CASSARQGTDEQFF.

The chain joins TRBV5-6 to TRBJ1-4; perhaps TRBD1 as D (5 bases). The ends were cut back, 2 bases at V and 8 bases at J, with 7 bases in the middle. The length of the CDR3 is 12 residues. Germline V gene sequence: CDR1 SGHDT, CDR2 YYEEEE. CDR3 DNA: TGTGCCAGCAGCTTCTGGGACGAAAAACTGTTTTTT. Translating it yields CASSFWDEKLFF. Filled out from reference TRBV5-6 and TRBJ1-4, the complete variable domain reads DAGVTQSPTHLIKTRGQQVTLRCSPKSGHDTVSWYQQALGQGPQFIFQYYEEEERQRGNFPDRFSGHQFPNYSSELNVNALLLGDSALYLCASSFWDEKLFFGSGTQLSVL.

This clonotype was picked up a small number of times. CDR3 loop: CASSEYNPGQALCGYTF. CDR3 bases: TGTGCCAGCAGTGAATATAATCCGGGACAGGCTCTCTGTGGCTACACCTTC. The rearrangement links TRBV25-1 to TRBJ1-2; 8 nucleotides agree with TRBD1. Trimming took 0 bases from V and 7 from J; bases not matched to a gene: 13. Looked up from germline, CDR1 is MGHDK and CDR2 is SYGVNS. CDR3 length: 17 residues.

V usage is TRBV4-3 and J usage is TRBJ2-4; D assignment may be TRBD1 or TRBD2 (5 bases each). The J call is uncertain, as TRBJ2-7 better fits the DNA end. The CDR3 runs 15 residues. Looked up from germline, CDR1 is LGHNA and CDR2 is YSLEER. In DNA, the CDR3 is TGCGCCAGCAGCCAAGGGGCAGGGAGTATCGTCGAGCAGTACTTC. Protein: CASSQGAGSIVEQYF.

The chain combines TRBV7-3 with TRBJ2-1; 10 bases line up with TRBD2. Trimming removed 5 bases from V and 1 base from J; junction bases left unmatched: 5. The CDR3 extends over 16 amino acids. Germline V CDR1 and CDR2: SGHTA, FQGTGA. The CDR3 nucleotides read TGTGCCAGCAGCAAAGCTAGCGGGGGATCCTACAATGAGCAGTTCTTC. It yields the protein CASSKASGGSYNEQFF.

This chain connects TRBV5-5 to TRBJ2-7, with 9 bases fitting TRBD1. Germline V gene sequence: CDR1 SGHKS, CDR2 YYEKEE (reference sequence). V shed 1 base, J shed 2 bases, and the junction held 10 bases outside the gene matches. The CDR3 runs to 17 residues. The CDR3 sequence is CASSLSRGQGYTYEQYF. CDR3 bases: TGTGCCAGCAGCTTGTCGCGGGGACAGGGATATACCTACGAGCAGTACTTC. The entire variable domain, with the rest obtained from reference TRBV5-5 and TRBJ2-7, is as follows: DAGVTQSPTHLIKTRGQQVTLRCSPISGHKSVSWYQQVLGQGPQFIFQYYEKEERGRGNFPDRFSARQFPNYSSELNVNALLLGDSALYLCASSLSRGQGYTYEQYFGPGTRLTVT.

This chain uses TRBV20-1 with TRBJ2-1, with 10 bases that match TRBD2. Germline V gene data show CDR1 as DFQATT and CDR2 as SNEGSKA (reference sequence). V lost 5 bases to trimming and J lost 2 bases; unmatched junction nucleotides: 9. This CDR3 has 16 residues. CDR3 in DNA: TGCAGTGCTGTAACTAGCGGGACGGGTACCTACAATGAGCAGTTCTTC. The encoded protein is CSAVTSGTGTYNEQFF.

J is TRBJ1-2 and V is TRBV18; 9 bases line up with TRBD1. Unmatched junction bases numbered 7, after V lost 2 bases and J lost 6 bases. The CDR3 extends over 15 amino acids. Germline CDR1 reads KGHSH; CDR2 reads LQKENI. In DNA, the CDR3 is TGTGCCAGCTCACCAAAACAGGGGGCTCTGGATGGCTACACCTTC. Protein: CASSPKQGALDGYTF.

The gene calls are TRBV20-1 and TRBJ2-5; the D is unclear. V was clipped by 0 bases and J by 4 bases, with 15 bases between them. The germline V gene has CDR1 DFQATT and CDR2 SNEGSKA (reference sequence). This CDR3 is 15 amino acids long. CDR3 sequence (DNA): TGCAGTGCTAGAGAGGCGCGTGATATCGGAGAGACCCAGTACTTC. Amino acids: CSAREARDIGETQYF.

This rearrangement joins TRBV2 to TRBJ2-1; TRBD1 or TRBD2 may be the D gene (6 bases each). CDR3 length: 13 amino acids. The germline V and J ends were trimmed by 6 bases and 10 bases, with 16 bases remaining between them. Germline V gives CDR1 SNHLY, CDR2 FYNNEI. The CDR3 DNA is TGTGCCAGCAGCCCCTTTTGGGGGGCGGAGCAGTTCTTC. This encodes CASSPFWGAEQFF.

The table lists this clonotype with a few counts. The V gene is TRBV20-1, the J gene TRBJ2-3; D is ambiguous. Germline V gives CDR1 DFQATT, CDR2 SNEGSKA (reference sequence). CDR3 length equals 16 residues. V lost 3 bases and J 3 bases, leaving 19 bases between the germline ends. The CDR3, as DNA: TGCAGTGCTAGTGCCTACGATCGCGAAGGGACAGATACGCAGTATTTT. Its translation: CSASAYDREGTDTQYF.

This chain connects TRBV28 to TRBJ2-5, with D uncertain. Germline CDR1 is MDHEN and CDR2 is SYDVKM. This CDR3 has 12 amino acids. Trimming removed 4 bases from V and 4 bases from J, with 7 bases in between. Here the CDR3 reads CASSSLIETQYF. In DNA form, the CDR3 reads TGTGCCAGCAGTTCCTTGATAGAGACCCAGTACTTC.

This clonotype was detected many times. The rearrangement links TRBV7-2 to TRBJ2-3; the match to TRBD2 covers 10 bases. Germline assignment: CDR1 SGHTA and CDR2 FQGNSA. The CDR3 sequence is 16 residues long. Trimming removed 0 bases from V and 2 bases from J; junction bases left unmatched: 2. In DNA form, the CDR3 reads TGTGCCAGCAGCTTAGCTAGCGGGGGGCCCACAGATACGCAGTATTTT. This encodes CASSLASGGPTDTQYF.

V usage is TRBV20-1 and J usage is TRBJ2-5; TRBD2 agrees at 8 bases. V trimming: 3 bases; J trimming: 1 base; junction bases outside the gene matches: 7. This CDR3 is built from 15 residues. Per germline, CDR1 DFQATT and CDR2 SNEGSKA (reference sequence). The CDR3 spells CSASREGGRQETQYF. For the CDR3, the DNA is TGCAGTGCTAGTCGGGAGGGCGGGCGCCAAGAGACCCAGTACTTC.

This clonotype was picked up a small number of times. The DNA for the CDR3 is TGTGCCAGCAGGTTCACTAGCGGGGGTATAGATACGCAGTATTTT. Its translation: CASRFTSGGIDTQYF. V and J are TRBV12-3 or TRBV12-4 and TRBJ2-3, with 11 positions matching TRBD2. CDR3 size: 15 residues. V lost 6 bases and J lost 5; bases outside the gene matches: 7.

The J gene is TRBJ2-7, the V gene TRBV6-2 or TRBV6-3; possibly TRBD1 for D (6 bases). With 10 bases removed from V and 2 bases from J, the gap between germline ends came to 21 bases. The germline gives CDR1 MNHEY, CDR2 SVGEGT. The CDR3 has 15 amino acids. This chain's CDR3 is CATNLQGLLTYEQYF. The CDR3 coding sequence is TGTGCCACCAATTTACAGGGCCTCCTGACCTACGAGCAGTACTTC.

This clonotype occurred a few times. This sequence joins TRBV28 and TRBJ2-5, with D possibly TRBD1 on 6 matching bases. The CDR3 totals 14 residues. Trimming took off 7 bases at V and 2 bases at J, with 14 bases between the two ends. The germline V gene has CDR1 MDHEN and CDR2 SYDVKM. The CDR3 spells CASKGVGAQETQYF. The CDR3 DNA sequence: TGTGCCAGCAAGGGGGTAGGGGCTCAAGAGACCCAGTACTTC.

This clonotype was counted a few times. The chain employs TRBV7-2 and TRBJ2-7; tentatively, D is TRBD1 (7 bases). Germline loops: CDR1 SGHTA, CDR2 FQGNSA. The CDR3 covers 15 residues. V shed 5 bases and J shed 2 bases, with 16 bases lying between them. The CDR3, as DNA: TGTGCCAGCAGCCTCGAGTCAGGGGGGACCTACGAGCAGTACTTC. Translated, it gives CASSLESGGTYEQYF.

The V call is TRBV7-2, the J call TRBJ2-1; TRBD2 aligns across 7 bases. The V gene end was trimmed by 4 bases and the J gene end by 0 bases; junction bases not matched to a gene: 12. The CDR3 runs to 18 residues. Germline V lookup: CDR1 SGHTA, CDR2 FQGNSA. The CDR3 sequence is CASSSTHSGGSSYNEQFF. The DNA of the CDR3 is TGTGCCAGCAGCTCCACCCACTCCGGGGGGAGCTCCTACAATGAGCAGTTCTTC.

The chain joins TRBV7-2 to TRBJ1-6; 10 nucleotides align to TRBD1. After removal of 1 base from V and 10 bases from J, the junction contained 7 bases not matched to a gene. The CDR3 spans 16 residues. The germline V gene encodes CDR1 SGHTA and CDR2 FQGNSA. CDR3 region: CASSLGGGTGVSPLHF. CDR3 DNA: TGTGCCAGCAGCTTAGGCGGCGGGACAGGGGTATCACCCCTCCACTTT.

The V gene is TRBV9, the J gene TRBJ2-5; the match to TRBD1 covers 10 bases. CDR1 SGDLS and CDR2 YYNGEE come from the germline V gene. After removal of 3 bases from V and 1 base from J, the junction contained 3 bases not matched to a gene. The CDR3 contains 15 residues. The CDR3 loop reads CASSAGTGVQETQYF. CDR3 DNA sequence: TGTGCCAGCAGCGCAGGGACAGGGGTCCAAGAGACCCAGTACTTC.

This clonotype was seen more than once but under ten times. As DNA, the CDR3 is TGTGCCAGCAGCTTAGTACAGGGAGCTTCACCCCTCCACTTT. Encoded protein: CASSLVQGASPLHF. The rearrangement links TRBV7-2 to TRBJ1-6, with TRBD1 as a possible D gene (6 bases). Trimming took off 1 base at V and 9 bases at J, with 10 bases between the two ends. Germline CDR1 SGHTA, CDR2 FQGNSA. CDR3 length: 14 residues.

The rearrangement links TRBV5-1 to TRBJ2-7, with 10 bases fitting TRBD1. There are 16 residues in the CDR3. With 3 bases clipped from V and 2 bases from J, the junction kept 8 bases outside the gene matches. The germline V gene has CDR1 SGHRS and CDR2 YFSETQ. DNA of the CDR3: TGCGCCAGCAGCTGGAACCCGGGACAGGGGCCCTACGAGCAGTACTTC. This gives the protein CASSWNPGQGPYEQYF.

This chain links TRBV7-2 with TRBJ1-1; D remains unclear. The CDR3 sequence is 15 residues long. The V gene lost 5 bases and the J gene lost 4 bases, with 17 bases spanning the gap. Per germline, CDR1 SGHTA and CDR2 FQGNSA. CDR3 nucleotide sequence: TGTGCCAGCAGCCCCCTTGGAGGGAGGAGCACTGAAGCTTTCTTT. Amino acid sequence: CASSPLGGRSTEAFF.

Remarks on this clonotype: This likely comes from a read error, as the CDR3 has no conserved phenylalanine or tryptophan at its end. The chain has TRBV29-1 and TRBJ2-5; 12 positions agree with TRBD2. CDR3 length equals 14 residues. Trimming took 6 bases from V and 5 from J; bases not matched to a gene: 7. The germline CDR1 and CDR2 sequences are SQVTM and ANQGSEA. The CDR3 sequence is CSVPLAGGMETQYL. The CDR3 region has the DNA TGCAGCGTCCCACTAGCGGGGGGAATGGAGACCCAGTACTTA.

This clonotype was observed a few times. The chain employs TRBV20-1 and TRBJ2-6; unclear D gene. The CDR3 consists of 16 residues. Trimming cost V 3 bases and J 0 bases, with 12 bases left between them. Germline lookup yields CDR1 DFQATT and CDR2 SNEGSKA (reference sequence). CDR3 in DNA: TGCAGTGCTAGTGTTCCGCATGGCTCTGGGGCCAACGTCCTGACTTTC. This encodes CSASVPHGSGANVLTF.

The J gene is TRBJ1-6, the V gene TRBV25-1; weak D call: TRBD1 (6 bases). This CDR3 contains 13 residues. From germline, CDR1 is MGHDK and CDR2 SYGVNS. Trimming shortened V by 6 bases and J by 5 bases, and 8 bases separated the two germline ends. The CDR3 DNA is TGTGCCAGCAGCACAGGGAATAATTCACCCCTCCACTTT. It specifies CASSTGNNSPLHF.

V usage is TRBV20-1 and J usage is TRBJ2-7; D may correspond to TRBD1 or TRBD2 (6 bases each). The J call may be in error: the DNA end matches TRBJ2-5 better. The CDR3 is made up of 14 amino acids. The V gene's germline CDR1 is DFQATT and CDR2 SNEGSKA (reference sequence). DNA of the CDR3: TGCAGTGCTAGAGAATCCGGGGGCAGGAGGACCCAGTACTTC. The encoded protein is CSARESGGRRTQYF.

This clonotype was picked up a small number of times. This sequence joins TRBV6-1 and TRBJ1-2, with D uncertain. Germline CDR1 and CDR2: MNHNS and SASEGT. There are 9 residues in the CDR3. Here the CDR3 DNA reads TGTACTGAGATCGGGGGCTACACCTTC. Protein product: CTEIGGYTF.